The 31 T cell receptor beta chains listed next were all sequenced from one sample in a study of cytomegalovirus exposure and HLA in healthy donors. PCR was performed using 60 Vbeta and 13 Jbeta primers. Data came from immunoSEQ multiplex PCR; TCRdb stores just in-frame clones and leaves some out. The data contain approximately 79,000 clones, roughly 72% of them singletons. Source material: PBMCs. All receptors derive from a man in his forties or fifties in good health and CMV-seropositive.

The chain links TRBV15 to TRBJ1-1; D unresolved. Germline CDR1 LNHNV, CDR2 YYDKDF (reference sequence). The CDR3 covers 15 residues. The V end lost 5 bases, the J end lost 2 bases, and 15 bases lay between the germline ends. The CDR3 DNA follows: TGTGCCACCAGCCCCCAGGTTAATCTTAACACTGAAGCTTTCTTT. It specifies CATSPQVNLNTEAFF.

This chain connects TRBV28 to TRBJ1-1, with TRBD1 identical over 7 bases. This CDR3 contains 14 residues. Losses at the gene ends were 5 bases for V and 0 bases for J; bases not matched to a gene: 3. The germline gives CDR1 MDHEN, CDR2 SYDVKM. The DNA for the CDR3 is TGTGCCAGCAGTCGGGACAGCGTGAACACTGAAGCTTTCTTT. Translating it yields CASSRDSVNTEAFF.

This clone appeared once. CDR3 in DNA: TGTGCCAGCAGTGAGATGACAGGGGGGAACACTGAAGCTTTCTTT. Translated: CASSEMTGGNTEAFF. This sequence joins TRBV2 and TRBJ1-1; 9 nucleotides agree with TRBD1. CDR1 and CDR2 (germline): SNHLY, FYNNEI. With V trimmed by 3 bases and J by 1 base, 3 bases remained unmatched. This CDR3 comprises 15 residues.

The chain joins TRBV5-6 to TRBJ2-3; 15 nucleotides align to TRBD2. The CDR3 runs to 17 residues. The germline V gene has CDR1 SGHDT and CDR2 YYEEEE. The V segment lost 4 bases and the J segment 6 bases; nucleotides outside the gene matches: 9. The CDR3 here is CASSQGNGLAGGDTQYF. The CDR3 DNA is TGTGCCAGCAGCCAGGGTAACGGACTAGCGGGGGGGGATACGCAGTATTTT.

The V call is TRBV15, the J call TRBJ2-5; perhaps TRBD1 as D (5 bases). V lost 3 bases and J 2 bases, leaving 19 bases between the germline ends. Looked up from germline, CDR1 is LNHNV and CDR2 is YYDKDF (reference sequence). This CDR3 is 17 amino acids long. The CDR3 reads CATSSRTRWGSQETQYF. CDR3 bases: TGTGCCACCAGCAGTCGCACCCGGTGGGGCAGTCAAGAGACCCAGTACTTC.

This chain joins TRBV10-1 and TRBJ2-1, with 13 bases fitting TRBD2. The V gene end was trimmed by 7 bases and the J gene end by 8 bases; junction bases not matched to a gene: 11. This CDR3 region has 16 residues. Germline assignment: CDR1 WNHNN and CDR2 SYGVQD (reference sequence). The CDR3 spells CASTGTSGERRDEQFF. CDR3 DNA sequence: TGCGCCAGCACAGGGACTAGCGGGGAGAGAAGGGATGAGCAGTTCTTC.

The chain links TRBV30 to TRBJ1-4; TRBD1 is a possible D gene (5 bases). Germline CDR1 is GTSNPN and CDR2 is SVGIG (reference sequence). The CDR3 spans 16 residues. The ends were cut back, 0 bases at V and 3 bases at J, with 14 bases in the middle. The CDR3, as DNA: TGTGCCTGGAGTGTACAATCAGGGTTATCTAATGAAAAACTGTTTTTT. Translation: CAWSVQSGLSNEKLFF.

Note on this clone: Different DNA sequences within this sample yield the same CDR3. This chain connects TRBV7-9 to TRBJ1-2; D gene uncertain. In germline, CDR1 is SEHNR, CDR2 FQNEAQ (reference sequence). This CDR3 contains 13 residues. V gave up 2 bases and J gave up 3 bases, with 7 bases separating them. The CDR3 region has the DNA TGTGCCAGCAGCTTAACCGGGGACTATGGCTACACCTTC. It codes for CASSLTGDYGYTF.

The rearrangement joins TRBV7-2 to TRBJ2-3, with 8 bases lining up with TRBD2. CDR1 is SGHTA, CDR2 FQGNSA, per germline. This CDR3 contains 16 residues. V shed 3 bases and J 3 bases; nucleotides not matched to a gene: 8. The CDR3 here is CASSFLGLGTTDTQYF. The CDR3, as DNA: TGTGCCAGCAGCTTCCTGGGACTAGGTACAACAGATACGCAGTATTTT.

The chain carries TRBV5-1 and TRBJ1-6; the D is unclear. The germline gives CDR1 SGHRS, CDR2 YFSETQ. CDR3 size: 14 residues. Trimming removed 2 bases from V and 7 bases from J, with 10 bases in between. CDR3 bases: TGCGCCAGCAGCTTCCTACCGGGGAATTCACCCCTCCACTTT. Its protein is CASSFLPGNSPLHF.

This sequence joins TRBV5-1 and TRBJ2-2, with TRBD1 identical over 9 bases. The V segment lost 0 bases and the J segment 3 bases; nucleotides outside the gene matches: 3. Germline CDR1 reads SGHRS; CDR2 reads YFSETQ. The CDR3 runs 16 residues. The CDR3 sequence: CASSLGDRADTGELFF. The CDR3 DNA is TGCGCCAGCAGCTTGGGGGACAGGGCCGACACCGGGGAGCTGTTTTTT.

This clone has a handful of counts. The CDR3 sequence is CAWSVGGLVTDTQYF. CDR3 sequence (DNA): TGTGCCTGGAGTGTCGGGGGACTAGTCACAGATACGCAGTATTTT. The chain carries TRBV30 and TRBJ2-3; the match to TRBD2 covers 8 bases. From germline, CDR1 is GTSNPN and CDR2 SVGIG (reference sequence). V lost 0 bases, J lost 2 bases, and 4 bases stayed unmatched. The CDR3 contains 15 residues. The whole variable domain, remainder taken from reference TRBV30 and TRBJ2-3, is SQTIHQWPATLVQPVGSPLSLECTVEGTSNPNLYWYRQAAGRGLQLLFYSVGIGQISSEVPQNLSASRPQDRQFILSSKKLLLSDSGFYLCAWSVGGLVTDTQYFGPGTRLTVL.

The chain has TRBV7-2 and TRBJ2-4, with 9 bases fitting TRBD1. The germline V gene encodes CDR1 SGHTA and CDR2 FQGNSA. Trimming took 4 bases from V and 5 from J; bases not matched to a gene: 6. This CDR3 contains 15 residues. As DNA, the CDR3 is TGTGCCAGCAGCTCCGGGACAGGGTACCAAAACATTCAGTACTTC. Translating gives CASSSGTGYQNIQYF.

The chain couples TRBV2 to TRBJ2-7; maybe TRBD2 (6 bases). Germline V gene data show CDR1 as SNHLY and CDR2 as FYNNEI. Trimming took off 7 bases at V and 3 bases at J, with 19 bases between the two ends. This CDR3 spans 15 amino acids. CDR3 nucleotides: TGTGCCAGCATTACTCCCGGGACTCTACGCTACGAGCAGTACTTC. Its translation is CASITPGTLRYEQYF.

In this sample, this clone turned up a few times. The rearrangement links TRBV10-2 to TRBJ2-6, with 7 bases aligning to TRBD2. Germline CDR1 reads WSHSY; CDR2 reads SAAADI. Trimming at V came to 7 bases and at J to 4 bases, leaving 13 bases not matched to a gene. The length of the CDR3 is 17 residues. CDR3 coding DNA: TGCGCCAGCAAAGGGGCGGGGGTCTCGGGGGGGGCCAACGTCCTGACTTTC. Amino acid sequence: CASKGAGVSGGANVLTF.

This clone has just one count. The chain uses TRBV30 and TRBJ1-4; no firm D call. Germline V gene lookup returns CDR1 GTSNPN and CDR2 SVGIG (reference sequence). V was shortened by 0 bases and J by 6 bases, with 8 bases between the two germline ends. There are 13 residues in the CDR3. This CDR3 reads CAWSVLRHEKLFF. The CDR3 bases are TGTGCCTGGAGTGTATTGCGCCATGAAAAACTGTTTTTT.

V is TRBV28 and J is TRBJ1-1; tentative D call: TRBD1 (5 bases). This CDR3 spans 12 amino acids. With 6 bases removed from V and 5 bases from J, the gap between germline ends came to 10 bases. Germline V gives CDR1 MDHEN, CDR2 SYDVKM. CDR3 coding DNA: TGTGCCAGCAGCAATCGGGGGACTGAAGCTTTCTTT. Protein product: CASSNRGTEAFF.

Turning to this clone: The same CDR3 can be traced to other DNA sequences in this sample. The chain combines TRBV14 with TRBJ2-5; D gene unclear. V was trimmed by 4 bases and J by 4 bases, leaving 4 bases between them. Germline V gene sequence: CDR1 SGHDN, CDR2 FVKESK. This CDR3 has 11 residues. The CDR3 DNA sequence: TGTGCCAGCAGCCTCGGAGAGACCCAGTACTTC. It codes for CASSLGETQYF.

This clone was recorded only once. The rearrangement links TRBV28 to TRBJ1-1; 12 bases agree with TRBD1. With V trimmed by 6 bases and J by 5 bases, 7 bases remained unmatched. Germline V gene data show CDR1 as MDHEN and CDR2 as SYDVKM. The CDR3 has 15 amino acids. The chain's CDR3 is CASRGGQGARTEAFF. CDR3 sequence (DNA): TGTGCCAGCAGGGGGGGACAGGGGGCGAGAACTGAAGCTTTCTTT.

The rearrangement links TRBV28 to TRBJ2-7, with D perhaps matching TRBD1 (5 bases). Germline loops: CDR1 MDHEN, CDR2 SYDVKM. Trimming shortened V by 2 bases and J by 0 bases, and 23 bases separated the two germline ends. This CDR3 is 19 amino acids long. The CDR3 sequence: CASSLLKAKRQQISYEQYF. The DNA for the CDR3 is TGTGCCAGCAGTTTACTCAAAGCAAAAAGACAGCAGATCTCCTACGAGCAGTACTTC.

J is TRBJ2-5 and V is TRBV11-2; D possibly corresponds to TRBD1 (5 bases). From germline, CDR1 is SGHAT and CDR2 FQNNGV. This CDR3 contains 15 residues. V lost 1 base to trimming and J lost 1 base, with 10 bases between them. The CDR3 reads CASSLGSGPQETQYF. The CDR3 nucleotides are TGTGCCAGCAGCTTAGGATCAGGGCCCCAAGAGACCCAGTACTTC.

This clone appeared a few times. The chain's CDR3 is CASRARDFNSPLHF. In nucleotides, the CDR3 is TGTGCCAGCAGAGCCCGGGATTTTAATTCACCCCTCCACTTT. The chain carries TRBV28 and TRBJ1-6, with D hard to call. The CDR3 runs 14 residues. V lost 6 bases and J lost 6, with 12 bases in between. The V gene's germline CDR1 is MDHEN and CDR2 SYDVKM.

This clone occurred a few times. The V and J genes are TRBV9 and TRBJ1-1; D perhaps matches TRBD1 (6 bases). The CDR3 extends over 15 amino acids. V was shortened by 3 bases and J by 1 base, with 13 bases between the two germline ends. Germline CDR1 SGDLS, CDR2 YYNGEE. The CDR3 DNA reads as TGTGCCAGCAGCGGAGGGGGGGCGGCGAACACTGAAGCTTTCTTT. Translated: CASSGGGAANTEAFF.

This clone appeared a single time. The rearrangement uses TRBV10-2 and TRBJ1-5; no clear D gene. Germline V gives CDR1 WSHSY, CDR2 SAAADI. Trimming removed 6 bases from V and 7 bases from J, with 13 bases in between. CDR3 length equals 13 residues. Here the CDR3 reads CASREEGGQPQHF. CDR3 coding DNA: TGCGCCAGCAGAGAGGAGGGAGGGCAGCCCCAGCATTTT.

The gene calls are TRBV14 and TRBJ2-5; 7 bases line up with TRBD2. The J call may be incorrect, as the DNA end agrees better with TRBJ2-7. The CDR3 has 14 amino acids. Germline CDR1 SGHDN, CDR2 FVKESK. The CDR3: CASSQGGSVYEQYF. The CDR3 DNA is TGTGCCAGCAGCCAGGGGGGGTCAGTCTACGAGCAGTACTTC.

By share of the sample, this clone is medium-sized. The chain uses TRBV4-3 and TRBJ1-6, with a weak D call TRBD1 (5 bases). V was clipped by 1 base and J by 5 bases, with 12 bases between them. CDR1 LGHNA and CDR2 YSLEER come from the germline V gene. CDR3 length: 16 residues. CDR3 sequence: CASSQAEGTNNSPLHF. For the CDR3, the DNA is TGCGCCAGCAGCCAAGCAGAGGGGACTAATAATTCACCCCTCCACTTT.

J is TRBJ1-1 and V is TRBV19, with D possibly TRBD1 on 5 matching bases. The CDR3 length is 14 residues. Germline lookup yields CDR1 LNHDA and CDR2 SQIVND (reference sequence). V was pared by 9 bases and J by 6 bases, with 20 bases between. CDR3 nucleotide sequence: TGTGCCAGCTCGCCGAGGGGCGGGGTGGCTGAAGCTTTCTTT. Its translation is CASSPRGGVAEAFF.

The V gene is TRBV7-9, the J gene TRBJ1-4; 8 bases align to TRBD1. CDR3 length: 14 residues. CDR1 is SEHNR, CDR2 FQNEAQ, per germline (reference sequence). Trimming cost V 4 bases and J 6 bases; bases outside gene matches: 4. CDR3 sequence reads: CASSSLDRDEKLFF. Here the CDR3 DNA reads TGTGCCAGCAGCTCATTGGACAGGGATGAAAAACTGTTTTTT.

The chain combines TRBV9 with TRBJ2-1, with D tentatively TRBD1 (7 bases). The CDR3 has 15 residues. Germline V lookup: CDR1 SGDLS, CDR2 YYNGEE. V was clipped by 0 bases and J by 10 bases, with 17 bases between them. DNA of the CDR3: TGTGCCAGCAGCGTAGACGGGCAGGGGGGCCGCGAGCAGTTCTTC. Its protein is CASSVDGQGGREQFF.

This CDR3 reads CASSGGQPQHF. CDR3 DNA sequence: TGTGCCAGCAGCGGGGGTCAGCCCCAGCATTTT. The J gene is TRBJ1-5, the V gene TRBV6-4, with D perhaps TRBD1 (5 bases). The CDR3 contains 11 residues. Germline assignment: CDR1 MRHNA and CDR2 SNTAGT. Trimming left V 6 bases short and J 6 bases short, with 6 bases between.

CDR3 protein: CASSVRGGGEANVLTF. The CDR3 nucleotides read TGTGCCAGCAGCGTTCGCGGGGGGGGCGAGGCCAACGTCCTGACTTTC. This chain connects TRBV9 to TRBJ2-6; 9 nucleotides match TRBD2. V shed 2 bases, J shed 6 bases, and the junction held 6 bases outside the gene matches. This CDR3 spans 16 amino acids. Germline CDR1 and CDR2: SGDLS and YYNGEE.